The present T cell receptor (beta chain) was sequenced within a study of cytomegalovirus exposure and HLA in healthy donors (dated by TCRdb to between 2016 and 2019). Broadly, across the study: An earlier analysis of approximately 640 of the donors reported approximately 290 Gb of sequence data and 100 million to 140 million unique TCR beta sequences from about 180 million T cells. Around 330 gigabases of sequencing data and around 88 million unique TCR sequences made up an early release that covered approximately 700 HLA-typed donors. Of the roughly 390 genotyped donors, less than 85% were placed in the genetic ancestry cluster associated with self-reported Caucasian donors. The study aimed to test whether signatures of past pathogen exposure could be identified by cataloging public T cell receptors. The study profiled the T cell repertoires of 666 subjects by immunosequencing and related them to cytomegalovirus serostatus. A separate validation cohort of about 110 different subjects was used in addition to the roughly 700-subject first cohort. To predict cytomegalovirus infection status, the study brought together high-throughput TCR immunosequencing, statistical association of individual TCRs with disease status, and machine learning. In a later analysis, previously published TCR beta repertoires from 600 to 850 donors were re-analyzed and high-resolution HLA genotyping was added so that TCR occurrence patterns could be studied. In the later analysis, no new phenotypic data were used to find candidate immune exposures; instead, reliance was placed on TCR beta sequences and their occurrence across donors. To decide whether each TCR beta V gene segment behaved as functional or pseudogenic, an earlier analysis of some 580 of the donors relied on high-throughput TCR beta sequencing. Donor age, sex, ethnicity and CMV serostatus were collected together with the repertoire data. A later genetic analysis took genome-wide SNP genotypes for about 65% of the 666 donors and used that subset as a discovery cohort. Every discovery cohort repertoire had been produced on one sequencing platform. HLA typing included class I and class II loci at four-digit resolution. Typing coverage differed by locus: A, B, C, DRB1 and DQB1 were typed in about 620-630 donors, DQA1 in roughly 510, DPA1 in around 580, and DPB1 in just under 480. Four or five DR-DQ haplotypes were handled as single units for association and clustering, since linkage in the cohort was strong. Across some 400 genotyped donors of the cohort, an average of roughly 250,000 unique TCR beta nucleotide sequences per donor were sequenced, and roughly 20% of those sequences were non-productive.

Study-wide conclusions, independent of this receptor: Roughly uniform sequencing depth across donors was assumed in presence/absence analyses, although this assumption may not hold. Most TCR sequences were observed very rarely across donors, whereas some public TCRs were present in many individuals. A further reported finding was that TCR beta sequences accurately predicted the HLA-A and HLA-B alleles for most subjects in the first cohort. According to a later analysis, parvovirus B19, influenza, CMV and Epstein-Barr virus appeared linked to several top co-occurrence clusters. Cytomegalovirus status was reported to be diagnosed by the classifier with high specificity and sensitivity in both the original and validation cohorts. In an earlier analysis of some 500 of the donors, most TCR beta V segments were observed in productive rearrangements about 87% or about 30% of the time, broadly matching IMGT annotations. Linkage disequilibrium might explain the correlated functional status among segregating V segments, but an unknown experimental factor could not be excluded. The study listed 164 TCR beta chains as associated with cytomegalovirus. Most CMV-associated TCR beta chains appeared to be HLA-restricted in a later analysis, and the HLA associations seemed to be driven largely by CMV exposure. Specific HLA alleles were associated with 15,000 to 20,000 TCR beta sequences at a false discovery rate of 0.05 in a later analysis. Immune exposure information for the cohort was limited to CMV serostatus. Some IMGT-functional V segments, including TRBV6-2 and TRBV6-3, could not be distinguished by the 87-base-pair reads and were therefore excluded. A later analysis found that HLA-associated TCR beta chains were more clonally expanded and had lower generation probabilities than equally common non-associated chains. A few of the identified cytomegalovirus-associated TCR beta chains were confirmed in vitro to be specific for cytomegalovirus antigens. HLA typing was unavailable for some donors at each locus, so association tests used only the typed subset. This cohort had only TCR beta chains sequenced, and the lack of alpha or paired-chain data limited which features could be detected. A group of highly shared sequence variants was considered likely to be a technical artifact of the sequencing pipeline. When HLA alleles, especially DR and DQ, strongly co-occurred, TCR associations were difficult to assign to individual alleles. The authors suggested that the approach could potentially be extended to other disease states and immunological phenotypes. In a later analysis, the rate of TCR association differed among HLA loci, with DRB1 alleles having the most associated TCRs and HLA-C alleles having the fewest. In a later genetic analysis, a missense DCLRE1C variant was associated with V-gene and J-gene trimming of TCR beta chains, and the association was replicated in an independent cohort. Because counts were too low, some 16 rarely observed V segments, including chromosome 9 orphons, were excluded from the earlier analysis of some 590 of the donors. In a later genetic analysis, fewer N-insertions in productive TCRs were reported among donors in an Asian-associated ancestry cluster than the roughly 700-donor mean.

Libraries came from the immunoSEQ multiplex PCR assay. The multiplex PCR relied on a mix of 60 forward primers for TCR Vbeta segments and 13 reverse primers for TCR Jbeta segments. A multiplex PCR assay on genomic DNA amplified the CDR3 region of rearranged TCR beta genes. Amplified TCR beta libraries were sequenced as 87-base-pair reads on the Illumina HiSeq System. As for the original processing: Across the 700 or so repertoires, a later analysis counted roughly 77 million unique TCR beta chains, roughly 11 million of which were shared by at least two donors. To remove PCR and sequencing errors, raw reads were error-corrected and collapsed into unique sequences using a nearest-neighbor algorithm that merged closely related sequences. Alignment of CDR3 sequences to IMGT reference sequences was used to assign V, D and J gene segments. For a sequence to be retained, a match of at least six nucleotides was required to both a V gene segment and a J gene segment. A rearrangement counted as productive if the CDR3 had no stop codons and remained in frame with V and J, and every other rearrangement counted as non-productive. Following IMGT convention, CDR3 was defined as the stretch from the second conserved V-encoded cysteine up to the conserved J-encoded phenylalanine. Sequences without an unambiguous match to a single V gene segment were excluded from the earlier analysis of about 600 of the donors. An earlier analysis of 587 of the donors called V segments functional above 56.7% productive rearrangements and segregating when the between-donor standard deviation exceeded 5%. A statistical classification framework was built for diagnosing cytomegalovirus status from the catalog of TCR beta chain sequences. V and J gene assignment, in a later analysis, came from comparing TCR nucleotide sequences with IMGT/GENE-DB human TR gene sequences. The TCRdist pipeline was used in a later analysis to assign CDR3 sequences and most-parsimonious VDJ recombination scenarios. In a later analysis, each TCR beta chain was defined by its CDR3 amino acid sequence together with its V-gene family, and reads lacking a unique V-gene family were excluded. In a later analysis, 500 to 700 highly shared, low-generation-probability nucleotide sequences were removed to address suspected cross-contamination and a sequencing artifact. A later analysis calculated a clonal expansion index for each public chain from normalized within-repertoire ranks of inferred template counts. In a later analysis, generation probabilities were computed using a VDJ recombination model fitted to out-of-frame rearrangements, and the results were checked against IGoR. Hypergeometric tests were used in a later analysis to score TCR-TCR, TCR-HLA and TCR-CMV co-occurrence, with a repertoire-size bias correction applied to the TCR pairs. To estimate false discovery rates, a later analysis permuted the HLA or CMV assignments 20 times. In a later analysis, co-occurring TCRs were grouped using DBSCAN, with TCRdist sequence similarity added in when clustering inside HLA-allele-positive subsets. Repertoires with fewer than 30,000 or more than 120,000 public chains, plus five repertoires with anomalous nucleotide sharing, were excluded from co-occurrence clustering. The immuneACCESS repertoire file appears here via TCRdb, limited to in-frame rearrangements. These files lack a portion of the clones; in checked studies, under half of the deficit traces to unresolved V genes, and the cause of the others is not known. The DNA gave D and trimming, while V, J and clone size come from that table. The sample data list about 160,000 clones, and roughly 76% of these were observed just once. The ten largest clones add up to roughly 13% of the sample.

The CDR3 goes from the cysteine to the phenylalanine over 15 residues. Only the CDR3 portion is preserved as DNA: 45 bases, with reading frame beginning at the first base. At the junction V is shortened by 3 bases and J by 3 bases, with 14 bases in between. Per the germline V gene, SGHVS is the CDR1 and FQNEAQ is the CDR2. On this clone itself: Its recognized antigen is unknown. Within one base of it there is no much larger clone, and no base qualities were kept.

The cohort comprised 710 or so healthy bone marrow donors. Cohort members were all nominally healthy when sampled, although unrecorded immune exposures were likely present. The donor was CMV seronegative and was included in the group of hundreds of seronegative cohort members. Every donor gave a peripheral blood sample, and the peripheral blood mononuclear cells from that sample were used for TCR beta sequencing. The Qiagen DNeasy Blood Extraction Kit was used to extract genomic DNA from the blood cell samples. The TCR comes from a woman aged 50 to 60 in good health and CMV-seronegative. The chain is assembled from TRBV7-8 and TRBJ1-2; TRBD1 could be the D gene, as 6 bases match. The sample comprised PBMCs. The nucleotides are TGTGCCAGCAGCTTGGGACAAGCTCGGGACTATGGCTACACCTTC. Its protein product is CASSLGQARDYGYTF.